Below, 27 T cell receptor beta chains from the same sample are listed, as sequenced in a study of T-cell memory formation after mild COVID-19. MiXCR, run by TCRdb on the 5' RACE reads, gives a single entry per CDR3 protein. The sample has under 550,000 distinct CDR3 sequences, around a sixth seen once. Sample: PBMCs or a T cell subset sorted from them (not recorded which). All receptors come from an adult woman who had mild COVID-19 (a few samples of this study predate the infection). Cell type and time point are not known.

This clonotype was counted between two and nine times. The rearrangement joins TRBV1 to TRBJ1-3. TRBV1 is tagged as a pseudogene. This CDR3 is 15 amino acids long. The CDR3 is CTSSHGQRPGNTIYF. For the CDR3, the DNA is TGCACCAGCAGCCACGGACAGAGGCCTGGAAACACCATATATTTT.

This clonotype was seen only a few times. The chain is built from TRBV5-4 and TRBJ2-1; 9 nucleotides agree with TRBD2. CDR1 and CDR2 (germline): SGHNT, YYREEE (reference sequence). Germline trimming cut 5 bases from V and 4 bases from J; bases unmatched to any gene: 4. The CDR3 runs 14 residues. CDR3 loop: CASSRLAEYNEQFF. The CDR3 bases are TGTGCCAGCAGTAGACTAGCGGAATACAATGAGCAGTTCTTC.

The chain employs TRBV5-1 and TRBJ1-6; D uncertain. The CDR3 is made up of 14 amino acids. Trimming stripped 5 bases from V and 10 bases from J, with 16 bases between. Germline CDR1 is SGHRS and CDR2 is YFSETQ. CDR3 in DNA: TGCGCCAGCAGGGTTAGGCCGGATCGATCACCCCTCCACTTT. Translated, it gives CASRVRPDRSPLHF. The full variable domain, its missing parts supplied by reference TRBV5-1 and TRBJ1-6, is KAGVTQTPRYLIKTRGQQVTLSCSPISGHRSVSWYQQTPGQGLQFLFEYFSETQRNKGNFPGRFSGRQFSNSRSEMNVSTLELGDSALYLCASRVRPDRSPLHFGNGTRLTVT.

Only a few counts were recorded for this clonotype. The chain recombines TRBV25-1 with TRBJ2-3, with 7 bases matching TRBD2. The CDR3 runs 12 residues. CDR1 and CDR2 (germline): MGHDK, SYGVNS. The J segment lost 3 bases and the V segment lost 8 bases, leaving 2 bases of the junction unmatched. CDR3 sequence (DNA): TGTGCCAGCGGGGGGGGGACAGATACGCAGTATTTT. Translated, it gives CASGGGTDTQYF.

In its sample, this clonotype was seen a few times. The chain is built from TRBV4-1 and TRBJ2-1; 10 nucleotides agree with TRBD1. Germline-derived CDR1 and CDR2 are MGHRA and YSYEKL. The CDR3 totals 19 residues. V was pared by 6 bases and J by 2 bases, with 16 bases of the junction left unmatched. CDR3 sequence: CASRSLTPGTGEAYNEQFF. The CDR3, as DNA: TGCGCCAGCAGATCCCTAACGCCGGGGACAGGGGAAGCCTACAATGAGCAGTTCTTC.

The CDR3 is CASRGSGGYNEQFF. The CDR3 nucleotides read TGTGCCAGCAGGGGTAGCGGGGGCTACAATGAGCAGTTCTTC. V usage is TRBV7-9 and J usage is TRBJ2-1, with TRBD2 identical over 9 bases. CDR1 and CDR2 from the germline V gene are SEHNR and FQNEAQ (reference sequence). The junction had 3 bases not matched to a gene; V was cut back by 6 bases and J by 3 bases. The CDR3 contains 14 residues.

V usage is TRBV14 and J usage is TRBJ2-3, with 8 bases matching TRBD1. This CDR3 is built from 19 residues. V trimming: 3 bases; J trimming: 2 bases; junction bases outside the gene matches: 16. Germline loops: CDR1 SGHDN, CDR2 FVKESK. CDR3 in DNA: TGTGCCAGCAGCCACCACCCCGGTGGGACAGGACCCGTCACAGATACGCAGTATTTT. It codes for CASSHHPGGTGPVTDTQYF.

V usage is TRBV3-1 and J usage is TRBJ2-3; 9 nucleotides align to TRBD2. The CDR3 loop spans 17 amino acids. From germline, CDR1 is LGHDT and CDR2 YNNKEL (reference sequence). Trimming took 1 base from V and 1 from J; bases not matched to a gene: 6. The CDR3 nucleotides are TGTGCCAGCAGCCAAGGCTGGAGGACTAGCGGCACAGATACGCAGTATTTT. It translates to CASSQGWRTSGTDTQYF.

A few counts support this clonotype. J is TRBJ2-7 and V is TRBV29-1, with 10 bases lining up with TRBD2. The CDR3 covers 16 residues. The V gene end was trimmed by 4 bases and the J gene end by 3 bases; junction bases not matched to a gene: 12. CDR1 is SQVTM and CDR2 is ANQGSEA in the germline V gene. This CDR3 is CSVGISGGILHYEQYF. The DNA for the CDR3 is TGCAGCGTTGGTATTAGCGGGGGGATACTGCACTACGAGCAGTACTTC.

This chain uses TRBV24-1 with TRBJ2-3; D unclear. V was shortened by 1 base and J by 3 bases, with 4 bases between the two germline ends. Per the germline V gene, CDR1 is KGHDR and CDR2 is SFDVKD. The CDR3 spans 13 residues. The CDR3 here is CATSDFLTDTQYF. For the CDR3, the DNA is TGTGCCACCAGTGATTTCCTTACAGATACGCAGTATTTT.

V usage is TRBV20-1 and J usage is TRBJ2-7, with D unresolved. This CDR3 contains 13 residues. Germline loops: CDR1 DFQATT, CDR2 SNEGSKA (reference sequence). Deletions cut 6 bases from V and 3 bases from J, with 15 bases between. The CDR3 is CSATGDSIYEQYF. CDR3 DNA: TGCAGTGCCACCGGAGACTCCATCTACGAGCAGTACTTC.

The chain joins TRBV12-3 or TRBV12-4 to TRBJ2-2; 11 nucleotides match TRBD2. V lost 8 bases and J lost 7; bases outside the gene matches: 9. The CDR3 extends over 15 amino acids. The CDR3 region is CASGTSGGGDGELFF. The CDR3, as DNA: TGTGCCAGCGGGACTAGCGGAGGAGGAGACGGGGAGCTGTTTTTT.

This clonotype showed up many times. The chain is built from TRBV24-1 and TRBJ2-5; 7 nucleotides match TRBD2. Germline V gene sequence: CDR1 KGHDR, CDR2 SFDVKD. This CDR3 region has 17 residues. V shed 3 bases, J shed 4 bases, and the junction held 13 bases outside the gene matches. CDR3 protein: CATSDPSGTPEGETQYF. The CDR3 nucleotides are TGTGCCACCAGTGATCCTAGCGGAACCCCGGAAGGAGAGACCCAGTACTTC.

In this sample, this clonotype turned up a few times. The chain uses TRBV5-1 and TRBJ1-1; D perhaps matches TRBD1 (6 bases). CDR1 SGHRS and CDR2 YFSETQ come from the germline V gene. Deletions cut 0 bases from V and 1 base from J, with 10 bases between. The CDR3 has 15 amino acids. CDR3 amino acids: CASSLGWDTNTEAFF. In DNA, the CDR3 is TGCGCCAGCAGCTTGGGATGGGACACGAACACTGAAGCTTTCTTT.

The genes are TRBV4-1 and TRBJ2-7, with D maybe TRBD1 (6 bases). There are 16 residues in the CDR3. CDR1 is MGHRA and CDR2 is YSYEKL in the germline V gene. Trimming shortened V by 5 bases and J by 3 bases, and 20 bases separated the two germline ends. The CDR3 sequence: CASSEITTGRRYEQYF. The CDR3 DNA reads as TGCGCCAGCAGCGAGATTACGACAGGCCGTCGCTACGAGCAGTACTTC.

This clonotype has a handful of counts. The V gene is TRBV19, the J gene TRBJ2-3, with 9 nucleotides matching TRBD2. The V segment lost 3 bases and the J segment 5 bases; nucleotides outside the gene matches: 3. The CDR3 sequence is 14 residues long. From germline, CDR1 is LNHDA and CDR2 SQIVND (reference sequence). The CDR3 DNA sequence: TGTGCCAGTAGTATGGCGGGAGGGATAGATACGCAGTATTTT. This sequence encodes CASSMAGGIDTQYF.

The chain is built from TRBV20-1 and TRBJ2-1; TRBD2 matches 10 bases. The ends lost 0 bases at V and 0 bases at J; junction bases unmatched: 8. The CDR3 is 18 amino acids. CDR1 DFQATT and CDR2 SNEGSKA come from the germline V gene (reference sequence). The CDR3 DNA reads TGCAGTGCTAGAGATCTGACTAGCGGGTTTAGCTCCTACAATGAGCAGTTCTTC. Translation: CSARDLTSGFSSYNEQFF.

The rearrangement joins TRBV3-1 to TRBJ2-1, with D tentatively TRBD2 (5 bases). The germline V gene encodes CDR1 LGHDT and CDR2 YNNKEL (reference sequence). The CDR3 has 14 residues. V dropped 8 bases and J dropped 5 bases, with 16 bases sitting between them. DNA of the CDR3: TGTGCCAGCGTAGGGCCCCCCGGGGACAATGAGCAGTTCTTC. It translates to CASVGPPGDNEQFF.

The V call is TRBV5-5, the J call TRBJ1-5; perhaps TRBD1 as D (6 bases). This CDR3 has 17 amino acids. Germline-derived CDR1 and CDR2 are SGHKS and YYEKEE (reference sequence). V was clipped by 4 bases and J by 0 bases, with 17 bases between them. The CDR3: CASSVYREVYSNQPQHF. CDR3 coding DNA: TGTGCCAGCAGCGTGTACAGGGAGGTTTATAGCAATCAGCCCCAGCATTTT.

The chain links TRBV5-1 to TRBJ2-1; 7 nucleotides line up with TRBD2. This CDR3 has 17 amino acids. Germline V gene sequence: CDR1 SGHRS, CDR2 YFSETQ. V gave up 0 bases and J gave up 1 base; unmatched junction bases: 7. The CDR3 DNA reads TGCGCCAGCAGCTTGGTGGGTGGCGGGAGATCCTACAATGAGCAGTTCTTC. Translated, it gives CASSLVGGGRSYNEQFF.

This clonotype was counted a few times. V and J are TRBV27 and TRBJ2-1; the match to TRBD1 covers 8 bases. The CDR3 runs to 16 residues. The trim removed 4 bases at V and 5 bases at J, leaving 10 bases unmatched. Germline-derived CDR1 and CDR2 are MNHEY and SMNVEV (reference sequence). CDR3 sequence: CASSSRTGLRDNEQFF. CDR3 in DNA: TGTGCCAGCAGTTCTAGGACAGGGCTGAGGGACAATGAGCAGTTCTTC.

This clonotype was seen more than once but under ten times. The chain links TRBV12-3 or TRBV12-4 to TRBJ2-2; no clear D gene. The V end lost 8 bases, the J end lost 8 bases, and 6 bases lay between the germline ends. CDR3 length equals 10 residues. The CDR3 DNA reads TGTGCCAGCTCCTCGGGGGAGCTGTTTTTT. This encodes CASSSGELFF.

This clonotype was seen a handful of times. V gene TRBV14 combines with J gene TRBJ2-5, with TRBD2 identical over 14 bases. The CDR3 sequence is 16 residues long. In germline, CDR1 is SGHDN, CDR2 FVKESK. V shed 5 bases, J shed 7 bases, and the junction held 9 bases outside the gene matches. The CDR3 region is CASSYGTSGSYTTQYF. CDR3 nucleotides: TGTGCCAGCAGCTATGGGACTAGCGGGAGCTACACGACCCAGTACTTC.

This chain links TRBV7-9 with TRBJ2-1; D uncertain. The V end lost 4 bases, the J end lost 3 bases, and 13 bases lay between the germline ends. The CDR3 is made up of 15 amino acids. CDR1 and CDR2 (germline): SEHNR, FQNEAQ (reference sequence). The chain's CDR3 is CASSSTGRRYNEQFF. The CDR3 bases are TGTGCCAGCAGCTCAACGGGCCGACGCTACAATGAGCAGTTCTTC. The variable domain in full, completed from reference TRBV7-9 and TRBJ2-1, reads DTGVSQNPRHKITKRGQNVTFRCDPISEHNRLYWYRQTLGQGPEFLTYFQNEAQLEKSRLLSDRFSAERPKGSFSTLEIQRTEQGDSAMYLCASSSTGRRYNEQFFGPGTRLTVL.

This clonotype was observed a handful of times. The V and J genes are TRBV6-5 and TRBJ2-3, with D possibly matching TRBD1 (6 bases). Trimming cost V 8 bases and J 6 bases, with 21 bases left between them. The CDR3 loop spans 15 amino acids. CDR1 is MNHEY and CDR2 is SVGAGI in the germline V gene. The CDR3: CASSLRGRAMDTQYF. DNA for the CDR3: TGTGCCAGCTCCCTCAGGGGAAGGGCAATGGATACGCAGTATTTT.

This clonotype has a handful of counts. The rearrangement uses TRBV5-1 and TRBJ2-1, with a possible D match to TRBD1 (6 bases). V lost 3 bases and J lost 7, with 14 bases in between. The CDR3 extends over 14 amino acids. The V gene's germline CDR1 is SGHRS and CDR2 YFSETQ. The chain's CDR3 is CASSYEGGFNEQFF. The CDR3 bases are TGCGCCAGCAGCTACGAAGGGGGATTTAATGAGCAGTTCTTC.

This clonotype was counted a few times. The CDR3 here is CASRRAPGDTGELFF. The CDR3 coding sequence is TGTGCCAGCAGGAGGGCCCCGGGCGACACCGGGGAGCTGTTTTTT. The V gene is TRBV2, the J gene TRBJ2-2; D perhaps matches TRBD2 (5 bases). This CDR3 contains 15 residues. The V gene's germline CDR1 is SNHLY and CDR2 FYNNEI. The V and J ends lost 6 bases and 3 bases respectively, with 14 bases between them.